The rows below give T cell receptor beta chains drawn from one sample of a study of T cells after yellow fever vaccination. TCRdb re-called the 5' RACE reads through MiXCR, storing one row per CDR3 protein. The sample gives 300,000 to 350,000 distinct CDR3 sequences, 4% to 5.5% of which show up once; roughly a fifth is in the top ten. The specimen was PBMCs, collected 15 days after the yellow fever booster vaccination. These receptors came from a man between 18 and 35 years old who received the YFV17D yellow fever vaccine. The CDR3 runs from the conserved cysteine through the conserved F or W.

CDR3aa	v_gene	j_gene	len
CASSPVGGRAPKPGELFF	TRBV21-1	TRBJ2-2	18
CASSLAGVDEAFF	TRBV5-5	TRBJ1-1	13
CASSQDRDRVEAFF	TRBV4-3	TRBJ1-1	14
CASSLGSGQGKETQYF	TRBV7-8	TRBJ2-5	16
CSASQAGANYGYTF	TRBV20-1	TRBJ1-2	14
CASSPTGVNTGELFF	TRBV9	TRBJ2-2	15
CASTATGTEETQYF	TRBV6-6	TRBJ2-5	14
CASSTDRGRNEQYF	TRBV3-1	TRBJ2-7	14
CASSEDWAGGLDTQYF	TRBV9	TRBJ2-3	16
CASSERDSAETQYF	TRBV19	TRBJ2-5	14
CASSQAGLPDTQYF	TRBV7-9	TRBJ2-3	14
CASRSVGHTEAFF	TRBV6-5	TRBJ1-1	13
CSAPSGTGDGYGYTF	TRBV20-1	TRBJ1-2	15
CASRDRGPSTDTQYF	TRBV19	TRBJ2-3	15
CSTRFAGGSPRNSPLHF	TRBV20-1	TRBJ1-6	17
CSASGTGPYTEAFF	TRBV20-1	TRBJ1-1	14
CSGIGLGNTIYF	TRBV20-1	TRBJ1-3	12
CASSSTRQRGQETQYF	TRBV27	TRBJ2-5	16
CASSYSSGTGELFF	TRBV6-5	TRBJ2-2	14
CASSQNRETQYF	TRBV14	TRBJ2-5	12
CASHFAGSAYNEQFF	TRBV28	TRBJ2-1	15
CASSLAFRGTGELFF	TRBV5-1	TRBJ2-2	15
CASSSGQGEYSYNEQFF	TRBV19	TRBJ2-1	17
CASSMVVLATTNEKLFF	TRBV4-3	TRBJ1-4	17
CASSLSSGGPPIQYF	TRBV7-2	TRBJ2-4	15
CASSQERGNEQYF	TRBV3-1	TRBJ2-7	13
CASSYSERGTNEKLFF	TRBV6-5	TRBJ1-4	16
CASTGTGGSYEQYF	TRBV12-3/TRBV12-4	TRBJ2-7	14
CASSPGLAAHEQFF	TRBV7-7	TRBJ2-1	14
CASSLSRGGSGNTIYF	TRBV27	TRBJ1-3	16
CASSSSGTANIQYF	TRBV7-2	TRBJ2-4	14
CATSRDNTEAFF	TRBV15	TRBJ1-1	12
CSATGTGANVLTF	TRBV20-1	TRBJ2-6	13
CASTPVGGPRTDTQYF	TRBV6-5	TRBJ2-3	16
CASSLAKDPQETQYF	TRBV5-6	TRBJ2-5	15
CASSPRDRTYEQYF	TRBV6-5	TRBJ2-7	14
CSVAGGPQETQYF	TRBV29-1	TRBJ2-5	13
CASSQEQGNEQFF	TRBV4-3	TRBJ2-1	13
CATSRASLLGTEAFF	TRBV15	TRBJ1-1	15
CASSPRSRSYEQYF	TRBV5-1	TRBJ2-7	14
CASSPARDRVTDTQYF	TRBV7-2	TRBJ2-3	16
CATSLRYTEAFF	TRBV15	TRBJ1-1	12
CASRTGFSYEQYF	TRBV6-6	TRBJ2-7	13
CASSQDRGWAGVKGTDTQYF	TRBV4-2	TRBJ2-3	20
CASKWGGGGGEQYF	TRBV27	TRBJ2-7	14
CSAEQSGGQHLVRYNEQFF	TRBV20-1	TRBJ2-1	19
CASSRGYSYEQYF	TRBV5-1	TRBJ2-7	13
CSATLGTGDQPQHF	TRBV20-1	TRBJ1-5	14
CSGRGQTQETQYF	TRBV29-1	TRBJ2-5	13
CASSSGGQTGELFF	TRBV5-5	TRBJ2-2	14
CASSQETSGGAETQYF	TRBV7-3	TRBJ2-5	16
CASSLGTGTQPQHF	TRBV28	TRBJ1-5	14
CSARSGTPLHF	TRBV20-1	TRBJ1-6	11
CASSPYHGQGVVVGYGYTF	TRBV4-3	TRBJ1-2	19
CASGIGGSGANVLTF	TRBV28	TRBJ2-6	15
CASSPSQGGETQYF	TRBV11-2	TRBJ2-5	14
CASSLRQGAMSSPLHF	TRBV6-6	TRBJ1-6	16
CASPTPSPQGNGYTF	TRBV28	TRBJ1-2	15
CASSFMAGSGNTIYF	TRBV7-2	TRBJ1-3	15